This T cell receptor beta chain was documented in a study of blood T cell repertoires in COVID-19. Study context: Samples came from the United States, Italy and Spain, spanning acute and convalescent COVID-19. PBMCs, B-cell-depleted T cells, or T cells provided the cDNA or gDNA that made up the material.

The germline CDR1 and CDR2 sequences are SGHRS and YFSETQ. The CDR3 consists of 17 residues. The V gene end was trimmed by 3 bases and the J gene end by 6 bases; junction bases not matched to a gene: 13. As processed by the authors: Cell counts per sample came from amplifying reference gene primers. TCRdb's table, derived via immunoSEQ multiplex PCR, lists solely in-frame clones and lacks some. For V, J and clone size, that table is used; D and trimming come from the DNA. The table includes roughly 170,000 clones, about nine tenths detected once. This clonotype was sampled from a man between 70 and 80 years old with active or convalescent COVID-19. The chain recombines TRBV5-1 with TRBJ2-2, with 8 bases matching TRBD2. The specimen sequenced was peripheral blood. Here the CDR3 reads CASSSIGTGGPAGELFF. The CDR3 DNA is TGCGCCAGCAGCTCAATTGGGACGGGAGGGCCCGCCGGGGAGCTGTTTTTT.